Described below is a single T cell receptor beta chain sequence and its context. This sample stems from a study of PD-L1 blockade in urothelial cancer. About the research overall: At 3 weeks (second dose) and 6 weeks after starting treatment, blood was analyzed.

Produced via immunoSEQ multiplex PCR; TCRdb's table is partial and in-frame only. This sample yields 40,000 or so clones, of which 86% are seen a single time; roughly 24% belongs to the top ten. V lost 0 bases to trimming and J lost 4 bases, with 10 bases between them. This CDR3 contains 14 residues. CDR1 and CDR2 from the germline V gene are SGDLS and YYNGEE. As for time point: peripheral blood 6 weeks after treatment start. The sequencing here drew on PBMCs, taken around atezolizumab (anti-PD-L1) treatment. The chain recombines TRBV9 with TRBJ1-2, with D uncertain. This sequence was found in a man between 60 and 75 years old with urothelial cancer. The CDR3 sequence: CASSVDRPSYGYTF. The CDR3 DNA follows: TGTGCCAGCAGCGTAGACAGACCCAGCTATGGCTACACCTTC.